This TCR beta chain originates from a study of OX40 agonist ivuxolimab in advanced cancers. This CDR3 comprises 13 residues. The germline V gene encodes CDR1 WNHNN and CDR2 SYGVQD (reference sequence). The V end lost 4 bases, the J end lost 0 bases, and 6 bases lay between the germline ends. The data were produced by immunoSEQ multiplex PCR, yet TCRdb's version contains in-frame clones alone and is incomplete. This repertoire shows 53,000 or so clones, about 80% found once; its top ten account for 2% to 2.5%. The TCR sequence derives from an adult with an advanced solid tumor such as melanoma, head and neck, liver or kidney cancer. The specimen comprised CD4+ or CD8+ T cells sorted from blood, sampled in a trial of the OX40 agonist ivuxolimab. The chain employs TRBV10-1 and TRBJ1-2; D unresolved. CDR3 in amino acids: CASSAGTNYGYTF. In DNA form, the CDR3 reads TGCGCCAGCAGTGCCGGGACTAACTATGGCTACACCTTC.